This T cell receptor (beta chain) was obtained from a study of T-cell reconstitution after alpha-beta-depleted transplantation in children. Using unique molecular identifiers, the investigators prepared the TCRbeta library. A single record per CDR3 protein comes from TCRdb applying MiXCR to the PCR reads. The sample holds about 580,000 distinct CDR3 sequences, more than 20% seen once. A few counts support this clonotype. Its antigen is unknown. Overall study results and limits: From newly produced T cells came most of the T-cell counts and diversity one year after transplant. Surviving recipient cells, namely T cells and thymic progenitors, were the source of high day-60 TCRbeta diversity in some patients. Reports say that about two months after transplant, the alpha-beta T cells came out of several hundred graft clones that had expanded.

This CDR3 is 14 amino acids long. V dropped 4 bases and J dropped 2 bases, with 13 bases sitting between them. From germline, CDR1 is SGHKS and CDR2 YYEKEE (reference sequence). The source of this sequence is a boy under three years old who had a stem cell transplant for acute myeloid leukemia, so the T cells may come from the graft donor. Source: PBMCs, mostly from graft donor cells, taken 360 days after TCRalphabeta/CD19-depleted stem cell transplant. This chain connects TRBV5-5 to TRBJ2-7; possibly TRBD1 for D (6 bases). CDR3 sequence reads: CASSLTTGAYEQYV. The CDR3 DNA is TGTGCCAGCAGCCTTACGACAGGAGCCTACGAGCAGTACGTC.